These 6 T cell receptor beta chains share one sample of origin, sequenced in a study of blood T cell repertoires in COVID-19. TCRdb keeps only in-frame clones here, not all; method: immunoSEQ multiplex PCR. Of 75,000 or so clones listed, around 80% are singletons. Sequencing used peripheral blood. These receptors came from a man between 60 and 75 years old with acute or convalescent COVID-19.

The J gene is TRBJ1-4, the V gene TRBV7-2; 9 bases line up with TRBD1. CDR3 length: 15 residues. V gave up 5 bases and J gave up 5 bases; unmatched junction bases: 6. CDR1 is SGHTA, CDR2 FQGNSA, per germline. The CDR3 sequence: CASSQTGTGNEKLFF. CDR3 nucleotide sequence: TGTGCCAGCAGCCAGACCGGGACAGGGAATGAAAAACTGTTTTTT.

V is TRBV7-3 and J is TRBJ2-1; TRBD1 is a possible D gene (6 bases). V dropped 5 bases and J dropped 2 bases, with 13 bases sitting between them. Germline CDR1 and CDR2: SGHTA and FQGTGA. The CDR3 has 15 amino acids. The CDR3 sequence: CASSPLAGAYNEQFF. The CDR3, as DNA: TGTGCCAGCAGCCCCTTAGCAGGGGCCTACAATGAGCAGTTCTTC.

V usage is TRBV15 and J usage is TRBJ1-2, with 9 bases that match TRBD1. The CDR3 covers 16 residues. V lost 5 bases and J lost 8; bases outside the gene matches: 15. Germline V gene sequence: CDR1 LNHNV, CDR2 YYDKDF (reference sequence). The CDR3 sequence is CATSYNPIQGALGYTF. The CDR3 DNA reads as TGTGCCACCAGCTATAATCCCATACAGGGGGCGCTAGGCTACACCTTC.

This clone was observed once. The V and J genes are TRBV10-3 and TRBJ1-6, with D hard to call. The V and J ends lost 6 bases and 4 bases respectively, with 7 bases between them. Germline V lookup: CDR1 ENHRY, CDR2 SYGVKD. The CDR3 sequence is 13 residues long. The CDR3, as DNA: TGTGCCATCAGAGAAGAGTATAATTCACCCCTCCACTTT. It encodes CAIREEYNSPLHF.

Here the CDR3 reads CASSLWERTGPLAFF. As DNA, the CDR3 is TGTGCCAGCAGCTTATGGGAGCGGACAGGGCCTTTGGCTTTCTTT. The chain links TRBV7-6 to TRBJ1-1; 8 bases line up with TRBD1. The germline V gene encodes CDR1 SGHVS and CDR2 FNYEAQ. This CDR3 spans 15 amino acids. The J segment lost 11 bases and the V segment lost 2 bases, leaving 13 bases of the junction unmatched.

The CDR3 coding sequence is TGCGCCAGCAGCCCAATGGGGGGGACAAGCTCCTACAATGAGCAGTTCTTC. Amino acids: CASSPMGGTSSYNEQFF. The chain uses TRBV4-1 and TRBJ2-1; D is possibly TRBD2 (7 bases). Germline V gene sequence: CDR1 MGHRA, CDR2 YSYEKL. Trimming left V 4 bases short and J 0 bases short, with 16 bases between. This CDR3 contains 17 residues.